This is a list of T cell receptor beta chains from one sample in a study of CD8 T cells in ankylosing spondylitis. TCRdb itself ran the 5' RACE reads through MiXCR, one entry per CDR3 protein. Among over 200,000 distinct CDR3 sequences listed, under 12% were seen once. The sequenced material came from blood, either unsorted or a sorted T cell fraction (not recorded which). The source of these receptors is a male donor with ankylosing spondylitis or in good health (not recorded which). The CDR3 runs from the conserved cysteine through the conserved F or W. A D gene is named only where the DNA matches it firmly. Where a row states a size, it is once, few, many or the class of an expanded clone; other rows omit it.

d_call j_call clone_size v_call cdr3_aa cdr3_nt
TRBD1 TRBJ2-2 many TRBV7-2 CASSLRDSRTGELFF TGTGCCAGCAGCTTGAGGGACAGCAGAACCGGGGAGCTGTTTTTT
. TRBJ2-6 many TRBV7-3 CASSLTGANVLTF TGTGCCAGCAGCTTAACTGGGGCCAACGTCCTGACTTTC
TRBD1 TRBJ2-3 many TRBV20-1 CSAVGTGLILASTDTQYF TGCAGTGCTGTTGGGACAGGCCTTATCCTAGCTAGCACAGATACGCAGTATTTT
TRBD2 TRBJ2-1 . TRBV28 CASSRARTSGGAIEQFF TGTGCCAGCAGTCGCGCCCGAACTAGCGGGGGGGCCATTGAGCAGTTCTTC
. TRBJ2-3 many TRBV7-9 CASSFRGASTDTQYF TGTGCCAGCAGCTTCCGGGGCGCTAGCACAGATACGCAGTATTTT
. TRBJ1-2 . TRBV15 CATSRVVGTYGYTF TGTGCCACCAGCCGAGTTGTCGGGACCTATGGCTACACCTTC
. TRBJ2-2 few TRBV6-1 CASSRPPGPPGGELFF TGTGCCAGCAGCCGGCCTCCGGGTCCCCCGGGCGGGGAGCTGTTTTTT
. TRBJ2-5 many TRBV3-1 CASSQEVSGNEQETQYF TGTGCCAGCAGCCAAGAAGTTTCAGGGAATGAGCAAGAGACCCAGTACTTC
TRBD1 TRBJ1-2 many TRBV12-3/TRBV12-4 CASSFLDRGGYTF TGTGCCAGCAGTTTCCTGGACAGGGGCGGCTACACCTTC
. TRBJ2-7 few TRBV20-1 CSARDGGRSDLRQQYF TGCAGTGCTAGAGATGGTGGTCGGTCGGACCTCAGGCAGCAGTACTTC
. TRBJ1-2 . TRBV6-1 CASKDSKGLGYGYTF TGTGCCAGCAAGGACTCAAAAGGGCTAGGGTATGGCTACACCTTC
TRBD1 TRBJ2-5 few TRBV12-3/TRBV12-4 CASSPTGTQETQYF TGTGCCAGCAGTCCGACAGGGACCCAAGAGACCCAGTACTTC
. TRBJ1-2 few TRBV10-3 CAISESSPNYGYTF TGTGCCATCAGTGAGTCGTCACCGAACTATGGCTACACCTTC
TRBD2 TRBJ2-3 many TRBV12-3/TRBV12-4 CASSPKGTSGGTDTQYF TGTGCCAGCAGTCCAAAAGGGACTAGCGGGGGCACAGATACGCAGTATTTT
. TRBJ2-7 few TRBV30 CAWSDQGYEQYF TGTGCCTGGAGCGATCAGGGTTACGAGCAGTACTTC
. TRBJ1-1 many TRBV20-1 CSAIPPESTEAFF TGCAGTGCTATCCCCCCCGAAAGCACTGAAGCTTTCTTT
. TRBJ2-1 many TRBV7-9 CASSLVQGYYNEQFF TGTGCCAGCAGCTTAGTACAGGGTTACTACAATGAGCAGTTCTTC
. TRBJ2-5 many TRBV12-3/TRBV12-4 CASSSPAQETQYF TGTGCCAGCAGTTCCCCGGCGCAAGAGACCCAGTACTTC
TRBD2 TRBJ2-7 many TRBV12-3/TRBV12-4 CASSVLAGGTSYEQYF TGTGCCAGCAGTGTACTAGCGGGGGGGACATCCTACGAGCAGTACTTC
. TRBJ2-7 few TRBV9 CASSVATGTQAYEQYF TGTGCCAGCAGCGTAGCGACCGGGACTCAAGCCTACGAGCAGTACTTC
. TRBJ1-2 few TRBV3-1 CASSPYGGSQTGYTF TGTGCCAGCAGCCCTTACGGGGGATCGCAGACTGGCTACACCTTC
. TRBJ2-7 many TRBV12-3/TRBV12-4 CASSLGGAPEQYF TGTGCCAGCAGTTTAGGAGGGGCTCCCGAGCAGTACTTC
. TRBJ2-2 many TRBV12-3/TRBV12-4 CASSPGTRTNTGELFF TGTGCCAGCAGCCCCGGGACCAGGACGAACACCGGGGAGCTGTTTTTT
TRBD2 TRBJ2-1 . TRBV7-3 CASSFGGGGRVRNEQFF TGTGCCAGCAGCTTTGGCGGGGGGGGCAGGGTGAGAAATGAGCAGTTCTTC
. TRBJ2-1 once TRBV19 CASSSRNSVYNEQFF TGTGCCAGTAGCTCCCGGAATAGCGTGTACAATGAGCAGTTCTTC
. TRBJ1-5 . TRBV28 CASSSTRQANQPQHF TGTGCCAGCAGCTCAACTCGACAGGCCAATCAGCCCCAGCATTTT
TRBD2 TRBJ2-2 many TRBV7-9 CATPDRGLATGELFF TGTGCCACCCCAGATCGGGGACTAGCGACCGGGGAGCTGTTTTTT
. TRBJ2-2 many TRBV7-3 CASSLRQLSGELFF TGTGCCAGCAGCTTACGACAGTTGAGCGGGGAGCTGTTTTTT
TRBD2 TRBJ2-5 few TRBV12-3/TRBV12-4 CASRNLLAGSNGAQYF TGTGCCAGCAGGAACTTACTAGCGGGGTCCAATGGGGCCCAGTACTTC
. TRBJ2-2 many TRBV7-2 CASSTQPAANTGELFF TGTGCCAGCAGCACACAGCCGGCCGCGAACACCGGGGAGCTGTTTTTT
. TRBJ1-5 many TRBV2 CASTGTPRGQPQHF TGTGCCAGCACAGGGACACCCAGGGGTCAGCCCCAGCATTTT
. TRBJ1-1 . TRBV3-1 CASSHSSNGDTEAFF TGTGCCAGCAGCCATTCGTCGAATGGGGACACTGAAGCTTTCTTT
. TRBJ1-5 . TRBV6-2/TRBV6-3 CASSYPDQPQHF TGTGCCAGCAGTTATCCCGATCAGCCCCAGCATTTT
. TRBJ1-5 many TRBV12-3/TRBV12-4 CASSLTGLGNQPQHF TGTGCCAGCAGTTTGACGGGGTTGGGCAATCAGCCCCAGCATTTT
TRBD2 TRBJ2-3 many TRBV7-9 CASSLGAGEIDTQYF TGTGCCAGCAGCTTAGGAGCGGGGGAAATAGATACGCAGTATTTT
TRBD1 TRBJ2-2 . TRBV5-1 CASSPLDRESGELFF TGCGCCAGCAGCCCCTTGGACAGGGAGTCCGGGGAGCTGTTTTTT
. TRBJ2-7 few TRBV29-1 CSVEEGDGSYEQYF TGCAGCGTTGAAGAAGGTGACGGCTCCTACGAGCAGTACTTC
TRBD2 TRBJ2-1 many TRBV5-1 CASSGTSYNEQFF TGCGCCAGCAGCGGGACTAGTTACAATGAGCAGTTCTTC